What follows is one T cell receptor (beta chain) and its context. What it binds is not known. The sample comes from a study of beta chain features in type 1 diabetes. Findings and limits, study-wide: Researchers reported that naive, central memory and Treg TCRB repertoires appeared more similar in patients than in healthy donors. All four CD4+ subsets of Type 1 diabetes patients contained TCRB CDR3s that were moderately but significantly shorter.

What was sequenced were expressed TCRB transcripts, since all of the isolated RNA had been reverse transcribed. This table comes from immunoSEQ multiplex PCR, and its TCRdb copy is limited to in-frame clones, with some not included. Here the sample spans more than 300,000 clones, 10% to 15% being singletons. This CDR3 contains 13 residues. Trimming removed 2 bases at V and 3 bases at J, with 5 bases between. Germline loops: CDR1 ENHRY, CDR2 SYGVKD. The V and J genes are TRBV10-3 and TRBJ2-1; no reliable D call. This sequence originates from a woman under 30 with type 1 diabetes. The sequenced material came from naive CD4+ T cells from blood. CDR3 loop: CAISEPSYNEQFF. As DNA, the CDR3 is TGTGCCATCAGTGAGCCGAGCTACAATGAGCAGTTCTTC.